This is a list of T cell receptor beta chains from one sample in a study of T-cell memory formation after mild COVID-19. TCRdb reanalysed the 5' RACE reads using MiXCR and keeps one entry per CDR3 protein. The data contain 210,000 or so distinct CDR3 sequences, about 18% of them singletons. Sequenced: PBMCs or a T cell subset sorted from them (not recorded which). These receptors originate from an adult woman who had mild COVID-19 (a few samples of this study predate the infection). Cell type and time point are not known. CDR3s include the opening cysteine and the closing phenylalanine or tryptophan. A D gene is named only where the DNA matches it firmly. Only some rows state a clone size, as once, few, many or a class for expanded clones.

j_call	d_call	v_call	clone_size	cdr3_aa	cdr3_nt
TRBJ2-7	NA	TRBV4-1	NA	CASSQDLFSYEQYF	TGCGCCAGCAGCCAAGATCTCTTCTCCTACGAGCAGTACTTC
TRBJ2-2	NA	TRBV5-1	NA	CASSLVAGAPTGGLFF	TGCGCCAGCAGCTTGGTTGCGGGGGCGCCGACCGGGGGTCTGTTTTTT
TRBJ1-5	NA	TRBV30	NA	CAWSPPRGGPKPQHF	TGTGCCTGGAGCCCCCCGCGGGGGGGCCCAAAGCCCCAGCATTTT
TRBJ2-1	NA	TRBV4-3	NA	CASSQEYSSNEQFF	TGCGCCAGCAGCCAAGAGTACTCGTCAAATGAGCAGTTCTTC
TRBJ1-1	NA	TRBV15	NA	CATSGDQVGTEAFF	TGTGCCACCAGCGGCGACCAGGTGGGGACTGAAGCTTTCTTT
TRBJ2-3	NA	TRBV12-3/TRBV12-4	few	CASSLARLESDTQYF	TGTGCCAGCAGTTTAGCCAGGCTAGAATCGGATACGCAGTATTTT
TRBJ2-1	NA	TRBV5-4	few	CASSSKVGREQFF	TGTGCCAGCAGCTCCAAAGTAGGGCGGGAGCAGTTCTTC
TRBJ2-5	NA	TRBV7-9	many	CASGIRNQETQYF	TGTGCCAGCGGCATTCGGAACCAAGAGACCCAGTACTTC
TRBJ2-1	NA	TRBV24-1	few	CATSAVYNEQFF	TGTGCCACCAGTGCAGTCTACAATGAGCAGTTCTTC
TRBJ2-1	TRBD2	TRBV3-1	NA	CASSQVGGISYNEQFF	TGTGCCAGCAGCCAAGTGGGGGGGATCTCCTACAATGAGCAGTTCTTC
TRBJ1-5	NA	TRBV5-1	NA	CASSLEGQTYQPQHF	TGCGCCAGCAGCTTGGAAGGGCAGACCTATCAGCCCCAGCATTTT
TRBJ1-2	TRBD1	TRBV27	few	CASGDTGGGGRGYTF	TGTGCCAGCGGAGATACAGGGGGCGGCGGACGTGGCTACACCTTC
TRBJ2-4	TRBD1	TRBV5-5	few	CASSLMFGQGFIQYF	TGTGCCAGCAGCTTGATGTTCGGACAGGGTTTCATTCAGTACTTC
TRBJ1-3	NA	TRBV27	NA	CASSLRGNGNTIYF	TGTGCCAGCAGTTTAAGGGGAAATGGAAACACCATATATTTT
TRBJ2-1	TRBD2	TRBV7-9	few	CASSFGSGEARQFF	TGTGCCAGCAGCTTCGGTAGCGGGGAGGCAAGGCAGTTCTTC
TRBJ2-1	NA	TRBV4-3	few	CASSQNGQGEQFF	TGCGCCAGCAGCCAAAATGGGCAGGGTGAGCAGTTCTTC
TRBJ2-3	NA	TRBV12-3/TRBV12-4	NA	CAICPDARTDTQYF	TGTGCCATCTGCCCGGACGCCCGAACGGATACGCAGTATTTT
TRBJ1-5	TRBD1	TRBV12-3/TRBV12-4	few	CASSTPRQGNQPQHF	TGTGCCAGCAGTACACCGCGACAGGGGAATCAGCCCCAGCATTTT
TRBJ1-2	TRBD1	TRBV20-1	few	CSGTGGHGYTF	TGCAGTGGGACAGGGGGCCATGGCTACACCTTC
TRBJ1-2	TRBD1	TRBV6-5	few	CASSYSVDREYYGYTF	TGTGCCAGCAGTTACTCTGTGGACAGGGAATACTATGGCTACACCTTC
TRBJ1-2	TRBD1	TRBV18	NA	CASSPGQGDYGYTF	TGTGCCAGCTCACCAGGACAGGGCGACTATGGCTACACCTTC
TRBJ1-2	TRBD1	TRBV6-1	NA	CASSDPGTALYGYTF	TGTGCCAGCAGTGATCCCGGGACAGCCCTCTATGGCTACACCTTC
TRBJ1-2	NA	TRBV3-1	NA	CASSQELTNYGYTF	TGTGCCAGCAGCCAAGAGCTGACTAACTATGGCTACACCTTC
TRBJ2-7	NA	TRBV30	few	CAWLQTGRNAYEQYF	TGTGCCTGGCTCCAGACGGGGCGAAACGCCTACGAGCAGTACTTC
TRBJ2-7	NA	TRBV7-6	NA	CASSLRSDSLYEQYF	TGTGCCAGCAGCTTACGCTCGGACAGTCTCTACGAGCAGTACTTC
TRBJ1-1	NA	TRBV4-3	NA	CASSQGGASNTEAFF	TGCGCCAGCAGCCAAGGAGGGGCGTCGAACACTGAAGCTTTCTTT
TRBJ2-5	TRBD2	TRBV12-3/TRBV12-4	NA	CASKWRGLAVETQYF	TGTGCCAGCAAGTGGAGGGGTCTAGCGGTTGAGACCCAGTACTTC
TRBJ1-4	NA	TRBV2	NA	CASSEGGATNEKLFF	TGTGCCAGCAGTGAAGGAGGGGCGACTAATGAAAAACTGTTTTTT
TRBJ1-3	NA	TRBV7-9	few	CASSFWNSGNTIYF	TGTGCCAGCAGCTTTTGGAACTCTGGAAACACCATATATTTT
TRBJ1-1	TRBD1	TRBV6-5	NA	CASRETGVPEAFF	TGTGCCAGCAGGGAGACAGGGGTCCCTGAAGCTTTCTTT
TRBJ2-1	NA	TRBV5-1	many	CASSLEGNEQFF	TGCGCCAGCAGCTTGGAAGGCAATGAGCAGTTCTTC
TRBJ2-6	NA	TRBV30	few	CASWGYGGANVLTF	TGTGCCTCCTGGGGCTACGGTGGGGCCAACGTCCTGACTTTC
TRBJ2-1	NA	TRBV19	NA	CASRFQLGYNEQFF	TGTGCCAGTAGGTTTCAACTTGGCTACAATGAGCAGTTCTTC
TRBJ2-1	TRBD1	TRBV27	few	CASSTRGSNNEQFF	TGTGCCAGCAGTACCAGGGGGTCGAACAATGAGCAGTTCTTC
TRBJ2-1	NA	TRBV20-1	many	CSATTGWLGFGNEQFF	TGCAGTGCTACTACGGGATGGCTAGGGTTTGGCAATGAGCAGTTCTTC
TRBJ2-2	NA	TRBV7-3	NA	CASSSQGLNTGELFF	TGTGCCAGCAGCTCCCAGGGACTTAACACCGGGGAGCTGTTTTTT
TRBJ2-7	NA	TRBV6-2/TRBV6-3	NA	CASSQGNPYEQYF	TGTGCCAGCTCCCAGGGGAACCCCTACGAGCAGTACTTC
TRBJ1-5	TRBD1	TRBV20-1	few	CSSRQGGDQPQHF	TGCAGTTCACGACAGGGTGGGGATCAGCCCCAGCATTTT
TRBJ2-1	TRBD1	TRBV19	NA	CATLDRGQTYNEQFF	TGTGCCACCCTAGACAGGGGCCAAACCTACAATGAGCAGTTCTTC
TRBJ1-1	NA	TRBV10-3	many	CAISEFEANTEAFF	TGTGCCATCAGTGAGTTTGAGGCGAACACTGAAGCTTTCTTT
TRBJ1-1	NA	TRBV20-1	many	CSANSGQIEAFF	TGCAGTGCTAACTCCGGACAGATTGAAGCTTTCTTT
TRBJ2-7	NA	TRBV5-1	NA	CASSLVPGPYEQYF	TGCGCCAGCAGCTTGGTTCCGGGGCCCTACGAGCAGTACTTC
TRBJ2-1	NA	TRBV7-2	NA	CASSPRQPNQRNYNEQFF	TGTGCCAGCAGCCCACGTCAACCCAACCAGCGGAACTACAATGAGCAGTTCTTC
TRBJ2-7	NA	TRBV6-5	few	CASSYSRTGRDEQYF	TGTGCCAGCAGTTACTCCCGGACCGGCCGCGACGAGCAGTACTTC
TRBJ2-2	TRBD1	TRBV5-1	many	CASSLLTGDLGELFF	TGCGCCAGCAGCCTGTTGACAGGGGACTTAGGGGAGCTGTTTTTT
TRBJ2-7	NA	TRBV7-2	NA	CASSFSSGISEQYF	TGTGCCAGCAGCTTCTCGTCGGGGATTAGCGAGCAGTACTTC
TRBJ2-6	TRBD2	TRBV5-1	NA	CASSRTSGVAGANVLTF	TGCGCCAGCAGCAGGACTAGCGGGGTAGCTGGGGCCAACGTCCTGACTTTC
TRBJ2-1	NA	TRBV7-6	NA	CASSLRFNPEQFF	TGTGCCAGCAGCTTAAGGTTCAACCCGGAGCAGTTCTTC
TRBJ2-1	NA	TRBV12-3/TRBV12-4	NA	CASSPPGGYLVKHEQFF	TGTGCCAGCAGCCCCCCTGGGGGGTATCTAGTTAAGCATGAGCAGTTCTTC
TRBJ1-4	NA	TRBV4-2	NA	CASSQERTATNEKLFF	TGTGCCAGCAGCCAAGAACGGACAGCAACTAATGAAAAACTGTTTTTT
TRBJ1-2	NA	TRBV5-1	NA	CASSLTGNDGYTF	TGCGCCAGCAGCCTAACAGGGAACGATGGCTACACCTTC
TRBJ2-5	NA	TRBV30	few	CARTGQARQETQYF	TGTGCCCGTACGGGGCAGGCAAGGCAAGAGACCCAGTACTTC
TRBJ2-7	TRBD1	TRBV20-1	few	CSANGKGGQGEQYF	TGCAGTGCGAACGGGAAAGGCGGACAGGGAGAGCAGTACTTC
TRBJ2-5	NA	TRBV15	NA	CATSTQPLWDETQYF	TGTGCCACCAGCACCCAACCTCTTTGGGATGAGACCCAGTACTTC